This T cell receptor (beta chain) was identified in a study of blood T cell repertoires in COVID-19. The V and J ends lost 4 bases and 8 bases, in that order; junction bases with no gene match: 9. CDR1 and CDR2 from the germline V gene are SQVTM and ANQGSEA. The CDR3 spans 14 residues. Some clones are missing from TCRdb's copy, which holds only in-frame ones; the method was immunoSEQ multiplex PCR. The data hold a few hundred thousand clones, with roughly 80% observed a single time. Specimen: PBMCs or T cells enriched from blood (not recorded which). This sequence was found in a woman between 45 and 65 years old who had recovered from COVID-19. The rearrangement links TRBV29-1 to TRBJ2-1, with 9 nucleotides matching TRBD1. CDR3 residues: CSVAGTGSWYEQFF. CDR3 DNA: TGCAGCGTTGCAGGGACAGGGTCTTGGTATGAGCAGTTCTTC.